This T cell receptor (beta chain) was sequenced during a study of neurological immune-mediated disorders. The sorted libraries involved the use of 900,000 to 1,000,000 CD4+ or CD8+ T cells. From the 5' RACE reads, TCRdb called clonotypes with MiXCR, one entry per CDR3 protein. The table has about 30,000 distinct CDR3 sequences, approximately 6% seen once. There are 14 residues in the CDR3. Germline V lookup: CDR1 MDHEN, CDR2 SYDVKM. Deletions cut 3 bases from V and 2 bases from J, with 11 bases between. In its sample, this clonotype was seen many times. V and J are TRBV28 and TRBJ2-7; D remains unclear. The material sequenced was CD4+ T cells from blood. The receptor comes from a woman aged 45-59 years in good health. The CDR3 sequence: CASSLSYMTYEQYF. The DNA for the CDR3 is TGTGCCAGCAGTTTGTCCTATATGACCTACGAGCAGTACTTC.